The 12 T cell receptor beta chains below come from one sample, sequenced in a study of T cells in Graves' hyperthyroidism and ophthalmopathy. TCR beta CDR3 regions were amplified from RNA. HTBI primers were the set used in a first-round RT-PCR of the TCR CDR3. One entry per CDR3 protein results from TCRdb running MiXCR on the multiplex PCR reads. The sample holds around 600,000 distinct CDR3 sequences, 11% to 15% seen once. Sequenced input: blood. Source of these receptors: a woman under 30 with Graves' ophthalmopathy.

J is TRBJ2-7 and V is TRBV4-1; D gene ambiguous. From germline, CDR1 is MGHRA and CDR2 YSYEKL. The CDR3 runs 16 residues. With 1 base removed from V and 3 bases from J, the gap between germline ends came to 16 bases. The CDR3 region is CASSQGRWVPDYEQYF. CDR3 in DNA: TGCGCCAGCAGCCAAGGCCGGTGGGTTCCTGACTACGAGCAGTACTTC.

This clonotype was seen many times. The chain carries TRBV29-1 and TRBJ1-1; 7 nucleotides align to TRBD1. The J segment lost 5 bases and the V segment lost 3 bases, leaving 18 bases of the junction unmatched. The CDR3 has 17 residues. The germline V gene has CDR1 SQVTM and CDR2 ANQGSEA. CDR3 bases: TGCAGCGTTGATCAGACCCCGGACAGGCCTTCGGAAACTGAAGCTTTCTTT. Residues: CSVDQTPDRPSETEAFF.

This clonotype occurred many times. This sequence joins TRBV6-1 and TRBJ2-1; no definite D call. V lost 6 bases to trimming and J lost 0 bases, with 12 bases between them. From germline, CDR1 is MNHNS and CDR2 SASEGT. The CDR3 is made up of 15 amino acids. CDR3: CASSSTASSYNEQFF. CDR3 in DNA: TGTGCCAGCAGCAGCACTGCAAGCTCCTACAATGAGCAGTTCTTC.

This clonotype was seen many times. Here the CDR3 DNA reads TGTGCCAGCAGCCAAGATCCACGACAAAACACTGAAGCTTTCTTT. Translation: CASSQDPRQNTEAFF. J is TRBJ1-1 and V is TRBV3-1, with D unresolved. Per germline, CDR1 LGHDT and CDR2 YNNKEL (reference sequence). The V and J ends lost 0 bases and 2 bases respectively, with 10 bases between them. The CDR3 loop spans 15 amino acids.

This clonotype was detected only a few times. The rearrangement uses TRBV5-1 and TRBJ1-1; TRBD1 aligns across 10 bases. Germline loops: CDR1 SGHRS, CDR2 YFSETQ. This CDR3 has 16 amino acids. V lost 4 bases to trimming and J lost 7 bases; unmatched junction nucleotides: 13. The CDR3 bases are TGCGCCAGCAGCCCCGGGACAGGGGCAATTCAGAGTGAAGCTTTCTTT. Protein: CASSPGTGAIQSEAFF. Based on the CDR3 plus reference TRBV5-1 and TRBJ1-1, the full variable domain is KAGVTQTPRYLIKTRGQQVTLSCSPISGHRSVSWYQQTPGQGLQFLFEYFSETQRNKGNFPGRFSGRQFSNSRSEMNVSTLELGDSALYLCASSPGTGAIQSEAFFGQGTRLTVV.

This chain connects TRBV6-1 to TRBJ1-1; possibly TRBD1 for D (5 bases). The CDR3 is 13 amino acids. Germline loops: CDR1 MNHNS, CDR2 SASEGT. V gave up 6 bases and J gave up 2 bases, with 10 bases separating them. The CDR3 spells CASRSGYNTEAFF. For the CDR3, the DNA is TGTGCCAGCAGATCAGGGTATAACACTGAAGCTTTCTTT.

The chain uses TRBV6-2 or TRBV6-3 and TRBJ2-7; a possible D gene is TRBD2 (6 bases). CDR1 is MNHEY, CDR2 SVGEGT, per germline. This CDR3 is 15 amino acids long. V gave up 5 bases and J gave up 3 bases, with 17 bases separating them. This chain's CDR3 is CASSPRPGDSYEQYF. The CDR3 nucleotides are TGTGCCAGCAGTCCCCGACCGGGAGACAGCTACGAGCAGTACTTC.

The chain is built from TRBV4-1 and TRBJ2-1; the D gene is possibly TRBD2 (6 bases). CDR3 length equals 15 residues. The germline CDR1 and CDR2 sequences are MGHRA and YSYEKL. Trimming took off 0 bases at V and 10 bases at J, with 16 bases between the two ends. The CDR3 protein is CASSQELDPGDEQFF. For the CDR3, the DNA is TGCGCCAGCAGCCAAGAATTAGACCCGGGAGACGAGCAGTTCTTC.

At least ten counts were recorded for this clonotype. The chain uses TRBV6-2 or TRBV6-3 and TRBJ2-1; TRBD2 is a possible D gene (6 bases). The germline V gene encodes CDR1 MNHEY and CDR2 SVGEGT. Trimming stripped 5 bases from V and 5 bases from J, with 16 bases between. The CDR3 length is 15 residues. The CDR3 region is CASSQGLSSDNEQFF. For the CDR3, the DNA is TGTGCCAGCAGTCAAGGACTATCCAGTGACAATGAGCAGTTCTTC.

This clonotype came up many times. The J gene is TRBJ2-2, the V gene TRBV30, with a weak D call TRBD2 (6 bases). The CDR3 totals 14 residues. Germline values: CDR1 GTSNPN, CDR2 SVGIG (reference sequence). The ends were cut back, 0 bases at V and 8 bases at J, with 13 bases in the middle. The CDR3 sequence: CAWSVGNAGGELFF. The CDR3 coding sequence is TGTGCCTGGAGTGTAGGGAATGCGGGAGGGGAGCTGTTTTTT.

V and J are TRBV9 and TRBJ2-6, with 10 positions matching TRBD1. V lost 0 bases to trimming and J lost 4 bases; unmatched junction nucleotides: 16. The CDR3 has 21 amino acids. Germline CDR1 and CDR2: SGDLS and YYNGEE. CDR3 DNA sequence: TGTGCCAGCAGCGTAGTCAGGACGAAGGACAGGGGGGCTGTGGGGGCCAACGTCCTGACTTTC. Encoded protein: CASSVVRTKDRGAVGANVLTF.

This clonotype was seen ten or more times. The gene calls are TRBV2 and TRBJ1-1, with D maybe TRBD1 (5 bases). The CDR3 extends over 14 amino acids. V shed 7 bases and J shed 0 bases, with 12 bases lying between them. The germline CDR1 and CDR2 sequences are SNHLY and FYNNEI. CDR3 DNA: TGTGCCAGCAAGGCCGGGACGGTGAACACTGAAGCTTTCTTT. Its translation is CASKAGTVNTEAFF.